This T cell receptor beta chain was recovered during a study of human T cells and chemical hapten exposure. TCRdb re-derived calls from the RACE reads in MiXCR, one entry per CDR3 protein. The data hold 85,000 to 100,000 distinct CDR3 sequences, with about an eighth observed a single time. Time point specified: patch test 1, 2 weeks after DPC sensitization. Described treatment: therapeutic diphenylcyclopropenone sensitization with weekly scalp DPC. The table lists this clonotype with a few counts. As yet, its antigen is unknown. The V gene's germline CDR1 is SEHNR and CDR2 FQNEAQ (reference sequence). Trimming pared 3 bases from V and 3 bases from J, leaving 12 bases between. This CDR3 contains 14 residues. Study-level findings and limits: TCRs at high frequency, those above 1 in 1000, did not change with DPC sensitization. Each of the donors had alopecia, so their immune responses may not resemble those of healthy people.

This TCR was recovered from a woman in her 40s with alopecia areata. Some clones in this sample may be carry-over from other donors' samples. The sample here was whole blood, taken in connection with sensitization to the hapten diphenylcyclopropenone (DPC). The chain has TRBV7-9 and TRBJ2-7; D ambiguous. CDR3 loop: CASSLDPFFYEQYF. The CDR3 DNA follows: TGTGCCAGCAGCTTGGACCCCTTTTTCTACGAGCAGTACTTC.